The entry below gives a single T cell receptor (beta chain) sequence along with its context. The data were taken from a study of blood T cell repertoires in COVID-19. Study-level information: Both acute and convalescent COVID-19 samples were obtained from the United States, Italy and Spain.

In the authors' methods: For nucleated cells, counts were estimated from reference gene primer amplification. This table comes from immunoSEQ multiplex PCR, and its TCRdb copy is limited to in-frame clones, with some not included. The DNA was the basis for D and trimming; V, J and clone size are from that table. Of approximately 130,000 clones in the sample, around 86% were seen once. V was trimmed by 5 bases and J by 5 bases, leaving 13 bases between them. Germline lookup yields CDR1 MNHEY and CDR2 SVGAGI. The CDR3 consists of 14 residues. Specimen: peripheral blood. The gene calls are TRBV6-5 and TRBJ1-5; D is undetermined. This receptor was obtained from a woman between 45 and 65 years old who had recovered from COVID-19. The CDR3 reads CASSPGKADQPQHF. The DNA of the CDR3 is TGTGCCAGCAGTCCTGGCAAGGCGGATCAGCCCCAGCATTTT.